Listed here is a single T cell receptor (beta chain). This sample is part of a study of blood T cell repertoires in COVID-19. Generated by immunoSEQ multiplex PCR, the TCRdb table keeps only in-frame clones and is missing some. Seen here are roughly 380,000 clones, roughly 87% observed once, and the top ten hold around 3%. J lost 3 bases, V lost 5 bases, and 10 bases had no gene match. Germline-derived CDR1 and CDR2 are LGHDT and YNNKEL (reference sequence). This CDR3 has 15 amino acids. This chain uses TRBV3-1 (or the pseudogene TRBV3-2) with TRBJ2-7, with 7 positions matching TRBD2. The sample comprised PBMCs or T cells enriched from blood (not recorded which). This TCR came from a woman aged 25 to 45 who had recovered from COVID-19. The CDR3 coding sequence is TGTGCCAGCAGCAACAGCCGGGACTACAACTACGAGCAGTACTTC. This translates into CASSNSRDYNYEQYF.